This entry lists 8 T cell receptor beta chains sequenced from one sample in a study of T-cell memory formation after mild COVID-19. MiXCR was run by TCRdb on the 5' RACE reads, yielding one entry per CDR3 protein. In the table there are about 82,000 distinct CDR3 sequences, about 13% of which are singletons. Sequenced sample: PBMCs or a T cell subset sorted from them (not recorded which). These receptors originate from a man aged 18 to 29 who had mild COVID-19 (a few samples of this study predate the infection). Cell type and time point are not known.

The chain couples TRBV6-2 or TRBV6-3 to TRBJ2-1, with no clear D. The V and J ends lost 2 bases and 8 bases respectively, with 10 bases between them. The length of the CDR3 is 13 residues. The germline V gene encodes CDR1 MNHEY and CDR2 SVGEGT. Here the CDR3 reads CASSYVGRHEQFF. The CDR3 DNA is TGTGCCAGCAGTTACGTCGGGCGGCATGAGCAGTTCTTC.

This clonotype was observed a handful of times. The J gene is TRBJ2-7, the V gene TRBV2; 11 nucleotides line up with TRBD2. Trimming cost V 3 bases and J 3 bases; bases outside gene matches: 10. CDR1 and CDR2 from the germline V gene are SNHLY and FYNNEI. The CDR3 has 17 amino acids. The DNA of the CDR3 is TGTGCCAGCAGTGAGGGACTGGGAACTAGCGGGGGCTACGAGCAGTACTTC. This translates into CASSEGLGTSGGYEQYF.

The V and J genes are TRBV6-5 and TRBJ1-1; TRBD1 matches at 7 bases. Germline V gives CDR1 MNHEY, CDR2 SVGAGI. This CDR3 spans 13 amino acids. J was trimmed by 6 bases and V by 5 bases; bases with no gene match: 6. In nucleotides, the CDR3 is TGTGCCAGCAGTGACAGGGAGGGACCTGAAGCTTTCTTT. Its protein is CASSDREGPEAFF.

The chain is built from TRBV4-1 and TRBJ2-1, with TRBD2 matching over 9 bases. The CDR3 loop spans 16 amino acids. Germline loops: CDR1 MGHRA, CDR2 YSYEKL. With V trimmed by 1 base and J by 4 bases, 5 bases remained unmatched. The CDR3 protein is CASSQVGRGGYNEQFF. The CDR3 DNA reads TGCGCCAGCAGCCAAGTTGGGCGGGGGGGTTACAATGAGCAGTTCTTC.

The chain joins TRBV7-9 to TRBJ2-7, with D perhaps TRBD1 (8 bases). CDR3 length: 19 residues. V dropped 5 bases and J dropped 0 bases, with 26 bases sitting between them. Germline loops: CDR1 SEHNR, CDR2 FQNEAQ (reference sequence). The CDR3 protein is CASSGSWGGEGQASYEQYF. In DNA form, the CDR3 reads TGTGCCAGCAGCGGCTCTTGGGGGGGAGAGGGACAGGCCTCCTACGAGCAGTACTTC.

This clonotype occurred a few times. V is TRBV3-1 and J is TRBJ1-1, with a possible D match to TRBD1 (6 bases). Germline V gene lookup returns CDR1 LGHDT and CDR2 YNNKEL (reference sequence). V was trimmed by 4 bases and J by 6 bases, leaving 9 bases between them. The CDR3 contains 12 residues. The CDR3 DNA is TGTGCCAGCAGCCCCACAGGGTCTGAAGCTTTCTTT. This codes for CASSPTGSEAFF.

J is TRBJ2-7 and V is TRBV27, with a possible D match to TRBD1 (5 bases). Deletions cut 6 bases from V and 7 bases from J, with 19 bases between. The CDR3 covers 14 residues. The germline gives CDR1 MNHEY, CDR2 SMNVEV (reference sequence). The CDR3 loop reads CASSPDSFTEEQYF. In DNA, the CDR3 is TGTGCCAGCAGCCCCGACAGTTTCACGGAAGAGCAGTACTTC.

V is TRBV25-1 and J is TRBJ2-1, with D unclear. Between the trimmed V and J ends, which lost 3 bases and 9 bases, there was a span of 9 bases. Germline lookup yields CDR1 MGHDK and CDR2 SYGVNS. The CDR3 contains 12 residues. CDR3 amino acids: CASSDWAPEQFF. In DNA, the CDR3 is TGTGCCAGCAGTGATTGGGCGCCTGAGCAGTTCTTC.